This T cell receptor beta chain was profiled in a study of T cell repertoires in cytomegalovirus infection. The wider study: CMV epitopes that were recently identified and HLA-C-restricted were used alongside well-studied HLA-B-restricted ones. Public signatures in TCR beta pointed to CMV infection and matching HLA type.

From the reads, TCRdb called clonotypes with MiXCR, one entry per CDR3 protein. Here the sample spans about 770,000 distinct CDR3 sequences, 25% to 30% being singletons. Concerning this clonotype itself: Its antigen is undetermined. One base away lies a much larger clone, so this may be a sequencing read error.

Study-level findings and limits: Cumulative public TCR beta family frequency identified carriers of CMV plus the relevant HLA. HLA-C-restricted CMV clonotypes gave the most frequent clonotype in two of eight donors.

The clonotype comes from a human donor in good health (CMV status not recorded). Some clones in this sample may be carry-over from other donors' samples. Sequenced here: cultured CD8+ T cells from PBMCs, sampled from culture after CMV antigen stimulation.

The DNA for the CDR3 is TGTGCCAGCAGACTGGGACAGACCAATGAGCAGTTCTTC. Translated: CASRLGQTNEQFF. The chain couples TRBV11-2 to TRBJ2-1; TRBD1 matches at 7 bases. V gave up 6 bases and J gave up 6 bases; unmatched junction bases: 5. The CDR3 extends over 13 amino acids. From germline, CDR1 is SGHAT and CDR2 FQNNGV.